These T cell receptor beta chains were read from a single sample in a study of PD-1 blockade in classical Hodgkin lymphoma. The data were produced by immunoSEQ multiplex PCR, yet TCRdb's version contains in-frame clones alone and is incomplete. This sample has 90,000 to 140,000 clones, with more than 70% found just once. The specimen was peripheral blood mononuclear cells (PBMCs), collected before the fourth cycle of nivolumab. The source is a human donor with classical Hodgkin lymphoma. Both conserved end residues are part of each CDR3. A D gene is named only where the DNA matches it firmly. Clone size is given for some rows only: seen once, a few or many times, or a class if the clone is expanded.

>TRBV6-4|NA|NA|TRBJ2-1|14
TGTGCCAGCAGTGACTCGACGGATTACAATGAGCAGTTCTTC
CASSDSTDYNEQFF
>TRBV25-1|NA|NA|TRBJ2-7|16
TGTGCCAGCAGTGAATCGGGGCGCCTTACGTCCTACGAGCAGTACTTC
CASSESGRLTSYEQYF
>TRBV7-9|NA|NA|TRBJ2-7|11
TGTGCCAGCAGCCCATCCTACGAGCAGTACTTC
CASSPSYEQYF
>TRBV7-9|TRBD2|NA|TRBJ2-2|17
TGTGCCAGCAGTCATCCCATCGGGCTAGCGGACACCGGGGAGCTGTTTTTT
CASSHPIGLADTGELFF
>TRBV5-4|NA|once|TRBJ2-7|17
TGTGCCAGCAGCTTGGGTAGTGGGACCGCCAGCTCCTACGAGCAGTACTTC
CASSLGSGTASSYEQYF
>TRBV5-1|NA|NA|TRBJ1-2|15
TGCGCCAGCAGCGACCCGGGGGGCGTGTACTATGGCTACACCTTC
CASSDPGGVYYGYTF
>TRBV10-3|TRBD1|NA|TRBJ1-2|18
TGTGCCATCGCCTACAGGAACTACAAGGGGGCGTTCATCTATGGCTACACCTTC
CAIAYRNYKGAFIYGYTF
>TRBV18|TRBD1|NA|TRBJ1-2|16
TGTGCCAGCTCCCCAGAGGACAGGTTGGAGGGCTATGGCTACACCTTC
CASSPEDRLEGYGYTF
>TRBV18|NA|NA|TRBJ1-1|13
TGTGCCAGCTCGCGCCAGTTGAACACTGAAGCTTTCTTT
CASSRQLNTEAFF
>TRBV18|TRBD1|NA|TRBJ2-5|18
TGTGCCAGCTCACCACCGGCGACAGGGGGCATGGGCCAAGAGACCCAGTACTTC
CASSPPATGGMGQETQYF
>TRBV10-1|NA|NA|TRBJ2-1|14
TGCGCCAGCAGTGAGGGTACACTTTACAATGAGCAGTTCTTC
CASSEGTLYNEQFF
>TRBV28|NA|NA|TRBJ2-2|15
TGTGCCAGCAGTTCCTACAGAGTCCACACCGGGGAGCTGTTTTTT
CASSSYRVHTGELFF
>TRBV19|TRBD2|NA|TRBJ2-3|13
TGTGCCAGTAGTTCGAGGACTAGAGATACGCAGTATTTT
CASSSRTRDTQYF
>TRBV28|TRBD2|NA|TRBJ2-5|15
TGTGCCAGCAGCCAAGTGACTAGCGGAAAGGAGACCCAGTACTTC
CASSQVTSGKETQYF
>TRBV20-1|NA|NA|TRBJ2-1|10
TGCAGTGCCCCCTACAATGAGCAGTTCTTC
CSAPYNEQFF
>TRBV7-2|TRBD2|few|TRBJ2-1|16
TGTGCCAGCAGCGGACCGGGACTAGCGGGAGTCTATGAGCAGTTCTTC
CASSGPGLAGVYEQFF
>TRBV11-2|NA|once|TRBJ2-3|16
TGTGCCAGCAGCTTACCCTATTCTAAGGTGGCAGATACGCAGTATTTT
CASSLPYSKVADTQYF
>TRBV19|NA|NA|TRBJ2-5|14
TGTGCCAGTAGTATTCGGGAGAGGGGGGAGACCCAGTACTTC
CASSIRERGETQYF
>TRBV7-9|TRBD1|NA|TRBJ1-1|16
TGTGCCAGCAGCAAGCCCCGGACAGGGGGGGGCACTGAAGCTTTCTTT
CASSKPRTGGGTEAFF
>TRBV29-1|TRBD2|NA|TRBJ2-7|14
TGCAGCGTAGATACTAGCGGGAGTCAGTACGAGCAGTACTTC
CSVDTSGSQYEQYF
>TRBV18|NA|NA|TRBJ2-5|16
TGTGCCAGCTCACTTCGCCAGGGCAGGGGACAAGAGACCCAGTACTTC
CASSLRQGRGQETQYF
>TRBV30|NA|NA|TRBJ1-6|15
TGTGCCTGGAGTGAGGGAACCCCCTCTTATTCACCCCTCCACTTT
CAWSEGTPSYSPLHF
>TRBV25-1|NA|many|TRBJ1-4|15
TGTGCCAGCAGCGAATCCGACAGATCTAATGAAAAACTGTTTTTT
CASSESDRSNEKLFF